A selection of T cell receptor beta chains follows, all from one sample in a study of response to subunit inactivated influenza vaccine. MiXCR, applied by TCRdb to the RT-PCR reads, yields one record per CDR3 protein. Of over 750,000 distinct CDR3 sequences in the sample, 21% were seen once. Sequencing used PBMCs from blood, obtained approximately 5 days after vaccination. The receptors were sampled from a man aged 50 to 59 who received an inactivated influenza vaccine. The CDR3 runs from the conserved cysteine through the conserved F or W. D genes are given only for firm matches. The size entry is marked missing in some rows and otherwise reads once, few, many or a size class.

d_gene: TRBD2
j_gene: TRBJ2-1
v_gene: TRBV5-1
abundance: -
CDR3nt: TGCGCCAGCAGGACTAGCGGAAATACCTACAATGAGCAGTTCTTC
CDR3aa: CASRTSGNTYNEQFF

d_gene: -
j_gene: TRBJ2-7
v_gene: TRBV28
abundance: -
CDR3nt: TGTGCCAGCAGACTCGCGGATTCCTACGAGCAGTACTTC
CDR3aa: CASRLADSYEQYF

d_gene: -
j_gene: TRBJ2-7
v_gene: TRBV14
abundance: -
CDR3nt: TGTGCCAGCAGCCAAGATGTGGGGCAGGTCTACGAGCAGTACTTC
CDR3aa: CASSQDVGQVYEQYF

d_gene: -
j_gene: TRBJ1-4
v_gene: TRBV29-1
abundance: few
CDR3nt: TGCAGCGCCCGTAATGAAAAACTGTTTTTT
CDR3aa: CSARNEKLFF

d_gene: -
j_gene: TRBJ2-7
v_gene: TRBV20-1
abundance: few
CDR3nt: TGCAGTCGTGATGGACGTAACTCCTACGAGCAGTACTTC
CDR3aa: CSRDGRNSYEQYF

d_gene: -
j_gene: TRBJ2-5
v_gene: TRBV7-9
abundance: -
CDR3nt: TGTGCCAGCGAAGGAGGACTCCAAGAGACCCAGTACTTC
CDR3aa: CASEGGLQETQYF

d_gene: -
j_gene: TRBJ1-1
v_gene: TRBV20-1
abundance: -
CDR3nt: TGCAGTGCCCCCCCACGGATCATGAACACTGAAGCTTTCTTT
CDR3aa: CSAPPRIMNTEAFF

d_gene: TRBD2
j_gene: TRBJ2-7
v_gene: TRBV25-1
abundance: -
CDR3nt: TGTGCCAGCAGGCTTAGCGGGGGAGTAAGCGAGCAGTACTTC
CDR3aa: CASRLSGGVSEQYF

d_gene: TRBD1
j_gene: TRBJ1-6
v_gene: TRBV28
abundance: few
CDR3nt: TGTGCCAGCAGTACCCCCCCTACAGGGGCGGATTCACCCCTCCACTTT
CDR3aa: CASSTPPTGADSPLHF

d_gene: -
j_gene: TRBJ1-5
v_gene: TRBV20-1
abundance: -
CDR3nt: TGCAGTGCTAATGACGGGGTCAAAGGGGGCAATCAGCCCCAGCATTTT
CDR3aa: CSANDGVKGGNQPQHF

d_gene: TRBD1
j_gene: TRBJ2-1
v_gene: TRBV7-2
abundance: few
CDR3nt: TGTGCCAGCAGCTTAGGAGACAGGGGTAACAATGAGCAGTTCTTC
CDR3aa: CASSLGDRGNNEQFF

d_gene: TRBD1
j_gene: TRBJ1-2
v_gene: TRBV7-8
abundance: -
CDR3nt: TGTGCCAGCAGCCAACAGGGGGTAGTCTATGGCTACACCTTC
CDR3aa: CASSQQGVVYGYTF

d_gene: -
j_gene: TRBJ1-5
v_gene: TRBV15
abundance: many
CDR3nt: TGTGCCACCAGCGGCAGGGGCGGCAATCAGCCCCAGCATTTT
CDR3aa: CATSGRGGNQPQHF

d_gene: -
j_gene: TRBJ2-3
v_gene: TRBV4-3
abundance: few
CDR3nt: TGCGCCAGCAGCCAAGATGTCACGGGGCTTAGCACAGATACGCAGTATTTT
CDR3aa: CASSQDVTGLSTDTQYF

d_gene: -
j_gene: TRBJ1-2
v_gene: TRBV5-5
abundance: -
CDR3nt: TGTGCCAGTGGGCCGGGACGGGTTCTCTATGGCTACACCTTC
CDR3aa: CASGPGRVLYGYTF

d_gene: -
j_gene: TRBJ2-2
v_gene: TRBV10-2
abundance: -
CDR3nt: TGCGCCAGCAGTGACGACAGCCACACTGGGAGCGGGGAGCTGTTTTTT
CDR3aa: CASSDDSHTGSGELFF

d_gene: -
j_gene: TRBJ2-7
v_gene: TRBV28
abundance: few
CDR3nt: TGTGCCAGCAGTTTATCAGTCAAGGGAAGGGGGTACGAGCAGTACTTC
CDR3aa: CASSLSVKGRGYEQYF

d_gene: TRBD2
j_gene: TRBJ2-1
v_gene: TRBV4-3
abundance: few
CDR3nt: TGCGCCAGCAGCTTACGTAAGCGGGGGCCCTACAATGAGCAGTTCTTC
CDR3aa: CASSLRKRGPYNEQFF

d_gene: -
j_gene: TRBJ2-7
v_gene: TRBV19
abundance: -
CDR3nt: TGTGCCAGTAGTATCGGGCCAGCCTCCTACGAGCAGTACTTC
CDR3aa: CASSIGPASYEQYF

d_gene: -
j_gene: TRBJ2-7
v_gene: TRBV6-2/TRBV6-3
abundance: -
CDR3nt: TGTGCCAGCAGTTACTCGATCGATCTACAGTACTTC
CDR3aa: CASSYSIDLQYF

d_gene: -
j_gene: TRBJ1-1
v_gene: TRBV6-6
abundance: few
CDR3nt: TGTGCCAGCAGCAAGGAGGGGAATGAAGCTTTCTTT
CDR3aa: CASSKEGNEAFF

d_gene: -
j_gene: TRBJ2-3
v_gene: TRBV7-9
abundance: -
CDR3nt: TGTGCCAGCAGCTTCTTACTAGCAGACTCCACAGATACGCAGTATTTT
CDR3aa: CASSFLLADSTDTQYF

d_gene: -
j_gene: TRBJ2-1
v_gene: TRBV4-1
abundance: many
CDR3nt: TGCGCCAGCAGCTCGGGGCAGGGTGCGGTCAATGAGCAGTTCTTC
CDR3aa: CASSSGQGAVNEQFF

d_gene: TRBD2
j_gene: TRBJ2-7
v_gene: TRBV7-2
abundance: few
CDR3nt: TGTGCCAGCAGCTTAGAGGGTAGCGGGGTCTACGAGCAGTACTTC
CDR3aa: CASSLEGSGVYEQYF

d_gene: TRBD1
j_gene: TRBJ2-7
v_gene: TRBV5-1
abundance: many
CDR3nt: TGCGCCAGCAGCGGGGGACAGGGGCCCTACGAGCAGTACTTC
CDR3aa: CASSGGQGPYEQYF

d_gene: TRBD2
j_gene: TRBJ2-7
v_gene: TRBV5-1
abundance: -
CDR3nt: TGCGCCAGCAGCCAGAGCGGGAGGGGAGCCCTCTACGAGCAGTACTTC
CDR3aa: CASSQSGRGALYEQYF